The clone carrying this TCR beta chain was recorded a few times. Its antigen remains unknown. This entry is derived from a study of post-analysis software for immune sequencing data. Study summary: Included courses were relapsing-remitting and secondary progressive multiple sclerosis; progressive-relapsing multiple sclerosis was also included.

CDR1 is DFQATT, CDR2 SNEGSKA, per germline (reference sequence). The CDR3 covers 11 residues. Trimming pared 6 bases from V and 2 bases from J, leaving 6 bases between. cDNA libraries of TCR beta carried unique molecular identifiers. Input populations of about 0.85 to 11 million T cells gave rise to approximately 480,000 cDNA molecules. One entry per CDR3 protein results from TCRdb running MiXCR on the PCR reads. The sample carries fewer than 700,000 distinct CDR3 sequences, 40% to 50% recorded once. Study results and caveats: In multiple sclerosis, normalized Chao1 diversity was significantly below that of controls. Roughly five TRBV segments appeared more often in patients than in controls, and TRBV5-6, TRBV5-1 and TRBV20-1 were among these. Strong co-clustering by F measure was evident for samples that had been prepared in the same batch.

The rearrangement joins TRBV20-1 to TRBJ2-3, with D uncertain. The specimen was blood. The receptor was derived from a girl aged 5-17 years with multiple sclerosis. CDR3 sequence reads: CSAYNTDTQYF. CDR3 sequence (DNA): TGCAGTGCGTACAACACAGATACGCAGTATTTT.